This TCR beta chain was sequenced during a study of PD-L1 blockade in urothelial cancer. Study overall: Males with bladder-origin urothelial cancer made up about 90% of the roughly 30 patients. The analyses of blood took place 3 weeks (second dose) and 6 weeks after treatment start.

Time point meaning: peripheral blood 6 weeks after treatment start. Diagnoses among patients were locally advanced or metastatic urothelial carcinoma. All patients handed over anywhere from 1 to 8 samples, pretreatment and on-treatment. Sequencing was performed with immunoSEQ multiplex PCR; in TCRdb, only in-frame clones are kept and a portion is missing. The data contain around 100,000 clones, approximately 89% of them singletons. CDR1 DFQATT and CDR2 SNEGSKA come from the germline V gene (reference sequence). The CDR3 covers 11 residues. The ends were cut back, 8 bases at V and 6 bases at J, with 11 bases in the middle.

This rearrangement joins TRBV20-1 to TRBJ2-1; D may be TRBD2 (6 bases). The sequence came from a man aged 55 to 70 with urothelial cancer. This specimen was PBMCs, taken around atezolizumab (anti-PD-L1) treatment. The CDR3 spells CSPAGPNEQFF. The CDR3 bases are TGCAGTCCCGCGGGGCCCAATGAGCAGTTCTTC.